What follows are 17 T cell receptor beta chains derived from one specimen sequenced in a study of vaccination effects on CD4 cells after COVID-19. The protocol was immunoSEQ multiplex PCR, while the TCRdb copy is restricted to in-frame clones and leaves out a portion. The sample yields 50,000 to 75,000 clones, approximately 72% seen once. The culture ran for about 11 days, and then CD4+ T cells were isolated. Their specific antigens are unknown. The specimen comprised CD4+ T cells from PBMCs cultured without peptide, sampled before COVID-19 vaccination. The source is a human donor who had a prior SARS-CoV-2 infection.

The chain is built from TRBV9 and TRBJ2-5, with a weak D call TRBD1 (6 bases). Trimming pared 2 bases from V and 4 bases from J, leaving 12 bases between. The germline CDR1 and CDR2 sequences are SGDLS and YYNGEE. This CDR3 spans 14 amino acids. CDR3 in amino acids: CASSVGTLTETQYF. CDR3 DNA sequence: TGTGCCAGCAGCGTCGGGACATTGACAGAGACCCAGTACTTC. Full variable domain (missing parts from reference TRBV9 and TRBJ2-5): DSGVTQTPKHLITATGQRVTLRCSPRSGDLSVYWYQQSLDQGLQFLIQYYNGEERAKGNILERFSAQQFPDLHSELNLSSLELGDSALYFCASSVGTLTETQYFGPGTRLLVL.

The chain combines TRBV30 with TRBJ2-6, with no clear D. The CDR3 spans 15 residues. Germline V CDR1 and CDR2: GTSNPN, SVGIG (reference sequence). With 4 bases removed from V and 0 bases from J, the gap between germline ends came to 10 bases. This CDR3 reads CAWKGRNSGANVLTF. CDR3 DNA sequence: TGTGCCTGGAAAGGACGAAACTCTGGGGCCAACGTCCTGACTTTC.

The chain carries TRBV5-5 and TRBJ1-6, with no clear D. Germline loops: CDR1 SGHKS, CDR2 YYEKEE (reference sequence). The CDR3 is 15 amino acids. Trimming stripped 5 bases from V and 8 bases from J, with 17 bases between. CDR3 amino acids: CASRQLTQGDSPLHF. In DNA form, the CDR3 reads TGTGCCAGCAGGCAACTGACGCAAGGCGATTCACCCCTCCACTTT.

This chain's CDR3 is CASLSSGNTIYF. CDR3 bases: TGTGCCAGCCTTTCCTCTGGAAACACCATATATTTT. This sequence joins TRBV2 and TRBJ1-3; no clear D. CDR1 and CDR2 from the germline V gene are SNHLY and FYNNEI. The CDR3 covers 12 residues. Deletions cut 8 bases from V and 0 bases from J, with 5 bases between.

CDR3 residues: CATSDSGRGGNNEQFF. DNA of the CDR3: TGTGCCACCAGTGATTCAGGGCGGGGGGGAAACAATGAGCAGTTCTTC. The chain joins TRBV24-1 to TRBJ2-1; 9 bases are shared with TRBD2. This CDR3 is built from 16 residues. CDR1 is KGHDR and CDR2 is SFDVKD in the germline V gene. Trimming removed 2 bases from V and 5 bases from J; junction bases left unmatched: 6.

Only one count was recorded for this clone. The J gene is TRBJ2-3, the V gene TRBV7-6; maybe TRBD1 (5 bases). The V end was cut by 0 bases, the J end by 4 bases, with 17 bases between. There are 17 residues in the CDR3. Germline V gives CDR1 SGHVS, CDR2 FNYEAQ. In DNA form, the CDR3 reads TGTGCCAGCAGCTTAGCGCCGTCGGCAGGGAACCCAGATACGCAGTATTTT. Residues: CASSLAPSAGNPDTQYF.

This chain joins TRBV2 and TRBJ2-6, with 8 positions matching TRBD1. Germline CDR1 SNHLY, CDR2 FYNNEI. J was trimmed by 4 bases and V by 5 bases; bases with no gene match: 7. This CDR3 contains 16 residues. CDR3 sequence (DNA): TGTGCCAGCAGTCCTGACAGGGGCCCCGGGGCCAACGTCCTGACTTTC. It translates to CASSPDRGPGANVLTF.

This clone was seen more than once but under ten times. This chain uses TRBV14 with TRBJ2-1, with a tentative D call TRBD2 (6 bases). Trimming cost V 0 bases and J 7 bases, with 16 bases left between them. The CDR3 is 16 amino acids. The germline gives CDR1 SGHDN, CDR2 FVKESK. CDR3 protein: CASSQDLLAVRNEQFF. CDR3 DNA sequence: TGTGCCAGCAGCCAAGATTTACTAGCTGTTAGGAATGAGCAGTTCTTC. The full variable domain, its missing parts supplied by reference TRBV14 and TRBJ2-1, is EAGVTQFPSHSVIEKGQTVTLRCDPISGHDNLYWYRRVMGKEIKFLLHFVKESKQDESGMPNNRFLAERTGGTYSTLKVQPAELEDSGVYFCASSQDLLAVRNEQFFGPGTRLTVL.

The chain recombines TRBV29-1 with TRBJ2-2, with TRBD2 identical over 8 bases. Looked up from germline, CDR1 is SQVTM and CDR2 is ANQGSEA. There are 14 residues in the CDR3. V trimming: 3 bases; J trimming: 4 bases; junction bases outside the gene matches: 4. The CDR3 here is CSVDGRGPTGELFF. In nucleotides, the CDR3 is TGCAGCGTTGACGGGAGGGGACCCACCGGGGAGCTGTTTTTT.

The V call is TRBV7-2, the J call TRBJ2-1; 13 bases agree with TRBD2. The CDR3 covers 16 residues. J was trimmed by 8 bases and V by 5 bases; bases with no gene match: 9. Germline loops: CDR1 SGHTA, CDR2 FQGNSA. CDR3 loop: CASSHRLAGGHYEQFF. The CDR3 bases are TGTGCCAGCAGCCACAGACTAGCGGGAGGCCACTATGAGCAGTTCTTC.

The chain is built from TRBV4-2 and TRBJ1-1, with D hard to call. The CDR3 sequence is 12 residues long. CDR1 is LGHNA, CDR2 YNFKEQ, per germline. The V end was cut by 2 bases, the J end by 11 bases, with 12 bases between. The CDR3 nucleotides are TGTGCCAGCAGCCAAAACTTCCGGAACGCTTTCTTT. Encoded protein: CASSQNFRNAFF.

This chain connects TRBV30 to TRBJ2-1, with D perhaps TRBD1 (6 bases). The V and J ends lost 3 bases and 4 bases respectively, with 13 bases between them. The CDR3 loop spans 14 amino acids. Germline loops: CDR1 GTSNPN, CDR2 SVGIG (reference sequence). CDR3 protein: CAWSGDINYNEQFF. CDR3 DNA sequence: TGTGCCTGGAGCGGGGACATCAATTACAATGAGCAGTTCTTC.

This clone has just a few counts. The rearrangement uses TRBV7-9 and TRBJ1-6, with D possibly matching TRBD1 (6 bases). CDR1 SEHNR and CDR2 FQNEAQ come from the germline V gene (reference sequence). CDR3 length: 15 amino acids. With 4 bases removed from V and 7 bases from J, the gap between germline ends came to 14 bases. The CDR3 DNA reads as TGTGCCAGCAGCTCGCCAGCAGGGGCCAATTCACCCCTCCACTTT. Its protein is CASSSPAGANSPLHF.

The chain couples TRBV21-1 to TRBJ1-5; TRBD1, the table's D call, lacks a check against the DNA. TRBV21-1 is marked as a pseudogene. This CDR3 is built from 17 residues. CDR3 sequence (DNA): TGTGCCAGCAGCAAAGGCCCGACAGGGCGGTTAGATCAGCCCCAGCATTTT. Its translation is CASSKGPTGRLDQPQHF.

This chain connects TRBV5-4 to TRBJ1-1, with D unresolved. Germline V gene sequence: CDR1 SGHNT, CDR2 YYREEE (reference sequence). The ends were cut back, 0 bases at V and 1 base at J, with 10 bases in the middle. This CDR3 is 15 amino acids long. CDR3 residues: CASSLVRAGNTEAFF. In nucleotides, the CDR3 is TGTGCCAGCAGCTTGGTCCGTGCTGGGAACACTGAAGCTTTCTTT. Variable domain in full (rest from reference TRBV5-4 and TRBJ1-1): ETGVTQSPTHLIKTRGQQVTLRCSSQSGHNTVSWYQQALGQGPQFIFQYYREEENGRGNFPPRFSGLQFPNYSSELNVNALELDDSALYLCASSLVRAGNTEAFFGQGTRLTVV.

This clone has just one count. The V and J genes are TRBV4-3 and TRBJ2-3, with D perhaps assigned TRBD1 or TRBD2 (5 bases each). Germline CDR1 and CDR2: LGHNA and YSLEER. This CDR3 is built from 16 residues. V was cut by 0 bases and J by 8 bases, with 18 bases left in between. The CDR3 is CASSQDQGQGRGTQYF. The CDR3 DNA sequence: TGCGCCAGCAGCCAAGATCAAGGGCAGGGACGCGGTACGCAGTATTTT.

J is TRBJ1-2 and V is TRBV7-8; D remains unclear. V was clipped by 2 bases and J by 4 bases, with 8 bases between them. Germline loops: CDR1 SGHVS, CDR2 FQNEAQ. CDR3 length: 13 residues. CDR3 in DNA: TGTGCCAGCAGCTTAATCCGGTCCTATGGCTACACCTTC. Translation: CASSLIRSYGYTF.